Following are 3 T cell receptor beta chains from one sample sequenced in a study of early T cells in non-severe SARS-CoV-2 infection. TCRdb reanalysed the 5' RACE reads using MiXCR and keeps one entry per CDR3 protein. The sample lists 75,000 to 90,000 distinct CDR3 sequences; more than 12% were seen once. What was sequenced was whole blood. Receptor source: an adult who was a healthcare worker with PCR-confirmed SARS-CoV-2 infection or an uninfected control (not recorded which).

CDR3 sequence reads: CASSPLTSGEQYF. The CDR3 coding sequence is TGTGCCAGTAGTCCCTTGACTAGCGGCGAGCAGTACTTC. The genes are TRBV19 and TRBJ2-7; 9 bases line up with TRBD2. Germline trimming cut 5 bases from V and 6 bases from J; bases unmatched to any gene: 5. Germline CDR1 reads LNHDA; CDR2 reads SQIVND (reference sequence). The CDR3 contains 13 residues.

The rearrangement links TRBV5-5 to TRBJ2-7; the D is unclear. Looked up from germline, CDR1 is SGHKS and CDR2 is YYEKEE (reference sequence). Trimming removed 2 bases at V and 6 bases at J, with 9 bases between. This CDR3 contains 12 residues. CDR3 amino acids: CASSLTLGEQYF. CDR3 nucleotide sequence: TGTGCCAGCAGCTTAACCCTGGGCGAGCAGTACTTC.

In this sample, this clonotype turned up a few times. The rearrangement uses TRBV14 and TRBJ1-2, with D unclear. This CDR3 is 13 amino acids long. Germline assignment: CDR1 SGHDN and CDR2 FVKESK. V lost 1 base and J lost 3, with 6 bases in between. The CDR3 spells CASSQGAYYGYTF. In DNA form, the CDR3 reads TGTGCCAGCAGCCAAGGGGCCTACTATGGCTACACCTTC.